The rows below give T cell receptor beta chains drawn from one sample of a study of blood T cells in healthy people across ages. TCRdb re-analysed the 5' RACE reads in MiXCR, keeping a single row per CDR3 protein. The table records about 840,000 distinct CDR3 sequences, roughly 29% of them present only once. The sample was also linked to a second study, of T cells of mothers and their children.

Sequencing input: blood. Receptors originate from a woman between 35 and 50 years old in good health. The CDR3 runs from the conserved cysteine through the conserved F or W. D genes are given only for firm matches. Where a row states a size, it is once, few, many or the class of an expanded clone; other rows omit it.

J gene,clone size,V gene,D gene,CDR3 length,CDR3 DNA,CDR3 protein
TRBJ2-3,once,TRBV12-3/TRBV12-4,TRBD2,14,TGTGCCAGCAGCCCCGGGGGGTTAACAGATGCGCAGTATTTT,CASSPGGLTDAQYF
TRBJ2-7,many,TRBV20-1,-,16,TGCAGTGCTAGAACCCCCGGGGTAGCGGACAACTACGAGCAGTACTTC,CSARTPGVADNYEQYF
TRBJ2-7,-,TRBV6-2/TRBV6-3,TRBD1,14,TGTGCCAGCAGTCGTATCAGGGGGACCCACGAGCAGTACTTC,CASSRIRGTHEQYF
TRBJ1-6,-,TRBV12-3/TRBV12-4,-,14,TGTGCCAGCACCCCGGGGGGAGGCAATTCACCCCTCCACTTT,CASTPGGGNSPLHF
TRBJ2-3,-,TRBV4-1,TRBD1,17,TGCGCCAGCAGCCAAATCCGCGGGGGACAGGGGGCAGATACGCAGTATTTT,CASSQIRGGQGADTQYF
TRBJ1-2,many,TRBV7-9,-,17,TGTGCCAGCAGCTTAGTAGACCTCGAACCCTTGGGCTATGGCTACACCTTC,CASSLVDLEPLGYGYTF
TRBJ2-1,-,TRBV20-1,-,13,TGCAGTGCGAGGGAATGGAAGAACAATGAGCAGTTCTTC,CSAREWKNNEQFF
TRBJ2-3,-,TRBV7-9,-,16,TGTGCCAGCAGCTTATTCAAATTTACTAGCACAGATACGCAGTATTTT,CASSLFKFTSTDTQYF
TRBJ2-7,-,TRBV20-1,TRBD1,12,TGCAGTGCTACGGGACAGGGGCGGGAGCAGTACTTC,CSATGQGREQYF
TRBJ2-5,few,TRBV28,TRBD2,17,TGTGCCAGCAGTGGATGGGGAACTAGCGAGGGAGTCGAGACCCAGTACTTC,CASSGWGTSEGVETQYF
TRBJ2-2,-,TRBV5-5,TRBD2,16,TGTGCCAGCAGCTTGGCCCCAGCGGGGGTAACCGGGGAGCTGTTTTTT,CASSLAPAGVTGELFF
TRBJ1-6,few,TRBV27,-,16,TGTGCCAGCGCTGGGGGGTGGAGCTCCTATAATTCACCCCTCCACTTT,CASAGGWSSYNSPLHF
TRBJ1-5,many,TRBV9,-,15,TGTGCCAGCAGCGTAGCTGGTTGGACCGATCAGCCCCAGCATTTT,CASSVAGWTDQPQHF
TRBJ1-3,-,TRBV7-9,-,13,TGTGCCAGCAGTTCCTTCGGGGAAGACACCATATATTTT,CASSSFGEDTIYF
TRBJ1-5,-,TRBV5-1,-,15,TGCGCCAGCAGCTTTGTCGGGGGGATAGGGCAGCCCCAGCATTTT,CASSFVGGIGQPQHF
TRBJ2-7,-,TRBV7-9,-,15,TGTGCCAGCAGCCAGCCTCAGACAGGTTCCTACGAGCAGTACTTC,CASSQPQTGSYEQYF
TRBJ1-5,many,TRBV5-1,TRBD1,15,TGCGCCAGCAGCCCAGGGGGCCCGGGCAATCAGCCCCAGCATTTT,CASSPGGPGNQPQHF
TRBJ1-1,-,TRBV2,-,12,TGTGCCAGCAGAGCAGGGGAGACTGAAGCTTTCTTT,CASRAGETEAFF
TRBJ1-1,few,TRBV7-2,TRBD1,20,TGTGCCAGCAGCTTCCCATCCGGGACAGGGGGAGGTATGAGCGACACTGAAGCTTTCTTT,CASSFPSGTGGGMSDTEAFF
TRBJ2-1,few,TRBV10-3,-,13,TGTGCCATCAGTGACCAGGTACACAATGAGCAGTTCTTC,CAISDQVHNEQFF
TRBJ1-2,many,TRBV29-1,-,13,TGCAGCGTTGATAAAGGTGCGGTCTATGGCTACACCTTC,CSVDKGAVYGYTF
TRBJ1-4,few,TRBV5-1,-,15,TGCGCCAGCAGCCTTTCTGGGAGCTCGAATGAAAAACTGTTTTTT,CASSLSGSSNEKLFF
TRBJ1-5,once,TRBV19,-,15,TGTGCCAGTAGGACATGGGAAAAGGGGAATCAGCCCCAGCATTTT,CASRTWEKGNQPQHF
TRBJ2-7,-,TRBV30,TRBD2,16,TGTGCCTGGAGGGATAACAGCGGGGGTCAGTACTACGAGCAGTACTTC,CAWRDNSGGQYYEQYF
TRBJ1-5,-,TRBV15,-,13,TGTGCCACCAGAACGGGGGGCAATCAGCCCCAGCATTTT,CATRTGGNQPQHF
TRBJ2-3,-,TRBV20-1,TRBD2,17,TGCAGTGCTAGTGGTCTAGCGGGGGAAAGAGGCACAGATACGCAGTATTTT,CSASGLAGERGTDTQYF
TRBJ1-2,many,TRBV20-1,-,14,TGCAGTGCTAGAGATACTAGGGGAGGGTATGGCTACACCTTC,CSARDTRGGYGYTF
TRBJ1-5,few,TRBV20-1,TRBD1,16,TGCAGTGCTAGAGACGACTCAGGGGGCACTGATCAGCCCCAGCATTTT,CSARDDSGGTDQPQHF
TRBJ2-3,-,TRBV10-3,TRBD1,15,TGTGCCATCAGTATCGGGACAGGGGGCACAGATACGCAGTATTTT,CAISIGTGGTDTQYF
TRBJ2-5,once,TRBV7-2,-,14,TGTGCCAGCAGCTTGGATCCGCCGATGGAGACCCAGTACTTC,CASSLDPPMETQYF
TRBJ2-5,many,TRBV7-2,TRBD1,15,TGTGCCAGCAGCTTTGACAGGGGTCTCCAAGAGACCCAGTACTTC,CASSFDRGLQETQYF
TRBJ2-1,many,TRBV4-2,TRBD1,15,TGTGCCAGCAGCCCCCGGGACAGGGGTGCCAATGAGCAGTTCTTC,CASSPRDRGANEQFF
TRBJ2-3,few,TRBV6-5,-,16,TGTGCCAGCAGTTACTCGCATAGGGCCAGCACAGATACGCAGTATTTT,CASSYSHRASTDTQYF
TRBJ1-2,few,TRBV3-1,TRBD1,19,TGTGCCAGCAGCCTCCCGAAAACCAAGACAGGGCTTCAAGACTATGGCTACACCTTC,CASSLPKTKTGLQDYGYTF
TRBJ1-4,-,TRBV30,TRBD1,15,TGTGCCTGGAGTGGGACAGGGGGACCGGATGAAAAACTGTTTTTT,CAWSGTGGPDEKLFF
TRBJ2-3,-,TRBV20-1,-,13,TGCAGTGCTAGAGTTACTTGGGCAGATACGCAGTATTTT,CSARVTWADTQYF
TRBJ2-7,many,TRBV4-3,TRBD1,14,TGCGCCAGCAGCCGAAACAGGGGGCCCTACGAGCAGTACTTC,CASSRNRGPYEQYF
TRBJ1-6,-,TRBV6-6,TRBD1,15,TGTGCCAGCAGTTCCGGACAGGGGGCTAATTCACCCCTCCACTTT,CASSSGQGANSPLHF
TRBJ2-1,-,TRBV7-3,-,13,TGTGCCAGCGGGGAAGATAATACGAATGAGCAGTTCTTC,CASGEDNTNEQFF
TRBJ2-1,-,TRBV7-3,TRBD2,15,TGTGCCAGCAGCTTAGTAAGGACTAGCTACCATGAGCAGTTCTTC,CASSLVRTSYHEQFF
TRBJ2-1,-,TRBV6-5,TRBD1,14,TGTGCCAGCAGTTACTGGGGTTCGACAGGGGCTGAGTTCTTC,CASSYWGSTGAEFF
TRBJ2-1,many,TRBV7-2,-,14,TGTGCCAGCAGCCCCTGGCAGGGTGGTAATGAGCAGTTCTTC,CASSPWQGGNEQFF
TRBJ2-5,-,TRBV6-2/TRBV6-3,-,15,TGTGCCAGCAAGAGCCTAGGCGCCAGCCAAGAGACCCAGTACTTC,CASKSLGASQETQYF
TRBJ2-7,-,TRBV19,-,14,TGTGCCAGTAGTATGGACACCTTCTCCTACGAGCAGTACTTC,CASSMDTFSYEQYF
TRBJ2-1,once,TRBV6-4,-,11,TGTGCCAGCAGGCACTTGAATGAGCAGTTCTTC,CASRHLNEQFF
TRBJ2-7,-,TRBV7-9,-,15,TGTGTCAGCAGCGATGACAATTCATCCTCCTACGAGCAGTACTTC,CVSSDDNSSSYEQYF
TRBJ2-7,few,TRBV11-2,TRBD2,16,TGTGCCAGCAGCGACCCAGGAGCGGGGCCCTCCTACGAGCAGTACTTC,CASSDPGAGPSYEQYF
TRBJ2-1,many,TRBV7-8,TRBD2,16,TGTGCCAGCAGCCTTACGACTAGCGGGGGATACAATGAGCAGTTCTTC,CASSLTTSGGYNEQFF